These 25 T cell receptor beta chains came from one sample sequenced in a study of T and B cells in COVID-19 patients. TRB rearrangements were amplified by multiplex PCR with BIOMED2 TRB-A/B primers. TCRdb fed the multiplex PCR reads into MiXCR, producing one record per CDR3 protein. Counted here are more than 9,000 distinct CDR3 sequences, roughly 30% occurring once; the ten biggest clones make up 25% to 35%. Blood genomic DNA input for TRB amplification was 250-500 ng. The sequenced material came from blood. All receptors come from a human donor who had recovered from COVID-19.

The DNA of the CDR3 is TGTGCCAGCAGCTTAGATCGGCAGGGCGCGGGCTACACCTTC. Residues: CASSLDRQGAGYTF. V gene TRBV7-6 combines with J gene TRBJ1-2, with D tentatively TRBD1 (5 bases). The CDR3 extends over 14 amino acids. V was trimmed by 1 base and J by 8 bases, leaving 14 bases between them. CDR1 is SGHVS, CDR2 FNYEAQ, per germline.

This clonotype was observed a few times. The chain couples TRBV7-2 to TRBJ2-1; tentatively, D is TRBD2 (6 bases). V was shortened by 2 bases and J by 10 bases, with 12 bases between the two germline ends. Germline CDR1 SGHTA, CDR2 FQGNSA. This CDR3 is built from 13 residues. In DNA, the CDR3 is TGTGCCAGCAGCTTACATGGGAGGAGGGAGCAGTTCTTC. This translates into CASSLHGRREQFF.

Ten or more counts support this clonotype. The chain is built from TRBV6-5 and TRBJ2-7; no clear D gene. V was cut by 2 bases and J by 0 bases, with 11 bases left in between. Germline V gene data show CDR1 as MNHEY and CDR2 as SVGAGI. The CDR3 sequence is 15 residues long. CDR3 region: CASSYGSGLSYEQYV. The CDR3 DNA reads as TGTGCCAGCAGTTACGGATCGGGCCTCTCCTACGAGCAGTACGTC.

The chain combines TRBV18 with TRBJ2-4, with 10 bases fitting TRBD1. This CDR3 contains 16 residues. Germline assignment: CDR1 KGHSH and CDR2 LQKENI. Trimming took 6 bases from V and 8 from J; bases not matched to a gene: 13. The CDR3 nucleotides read TGTGCCAGCTCCCCTCGACAGGGGGCCTTAAAGGACATTCAGTACTTC. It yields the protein CASSPRQGALKDIQYF.

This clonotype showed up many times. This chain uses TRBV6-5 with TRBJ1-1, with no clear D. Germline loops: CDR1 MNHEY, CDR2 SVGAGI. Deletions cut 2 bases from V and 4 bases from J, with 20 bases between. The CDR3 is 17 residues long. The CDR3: CASSYDARVQLGTEAFF. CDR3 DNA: TGTGCCAGCAGTTACGACGCTAGGGTGCAGCTGGGCACTGAAGCTTTCTTT.

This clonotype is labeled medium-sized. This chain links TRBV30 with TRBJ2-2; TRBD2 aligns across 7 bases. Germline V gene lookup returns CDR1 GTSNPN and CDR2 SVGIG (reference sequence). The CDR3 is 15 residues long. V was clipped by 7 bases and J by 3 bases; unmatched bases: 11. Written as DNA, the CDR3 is TGTGCCTCCAAAGGCACGACTAGCCACACCGGGGAGCTGTTTTTT. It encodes CASKGTTSHTGELFF.

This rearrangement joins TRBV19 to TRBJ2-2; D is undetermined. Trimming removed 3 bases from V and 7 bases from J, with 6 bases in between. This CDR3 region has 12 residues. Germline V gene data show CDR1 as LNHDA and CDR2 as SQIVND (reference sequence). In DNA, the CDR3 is TGTGCCAGTAGTATGGGCAGCGGGGAGCTGTTTTTT. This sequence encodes CASSMGSGELFF.

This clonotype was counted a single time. The CDR3 sequence: CASSPTSRGNEQFF. DNA for the CDR3: TGCGCCAGCAGCCCGACTAGTCGGGGCAATGAGCAGTTCTTC. This rearrangement joins TRBV5-1 to TRBJ2-1; maybe TRBD2 (6 bases). CDR1 is SGHRS and CDR2 is YFSETQ in the germline V gene. This CDR3 is built from 14 residues. Trimming cost V 4 bases and J 6 bases, with 14 bases left between them.

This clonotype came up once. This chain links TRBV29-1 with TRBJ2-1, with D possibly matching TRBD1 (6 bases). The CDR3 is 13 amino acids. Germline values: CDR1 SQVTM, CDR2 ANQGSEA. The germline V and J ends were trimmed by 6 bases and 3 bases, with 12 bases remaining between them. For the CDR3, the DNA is TGCAGCGTCTCCGGGACAAACTACAATGAGCAGTTCTTC. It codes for CSVSGTNYNEQFF.

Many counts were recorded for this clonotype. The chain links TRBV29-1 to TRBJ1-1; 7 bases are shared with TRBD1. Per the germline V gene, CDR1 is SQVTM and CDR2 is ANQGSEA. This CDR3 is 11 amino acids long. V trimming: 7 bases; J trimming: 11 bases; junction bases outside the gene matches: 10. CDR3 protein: CSAGVGGDAFF. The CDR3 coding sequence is TGCAGCGCTGGGGTAGGGGGCGACGCTTTCTTT.

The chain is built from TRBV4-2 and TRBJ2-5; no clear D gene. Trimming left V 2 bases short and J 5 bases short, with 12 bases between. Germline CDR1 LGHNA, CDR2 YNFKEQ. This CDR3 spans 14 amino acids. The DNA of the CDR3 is TGTGCCAGCAGCCAATCGACCGTAGGGGAGACCCAGTACTTC. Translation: CASSQSTVGETQYF.

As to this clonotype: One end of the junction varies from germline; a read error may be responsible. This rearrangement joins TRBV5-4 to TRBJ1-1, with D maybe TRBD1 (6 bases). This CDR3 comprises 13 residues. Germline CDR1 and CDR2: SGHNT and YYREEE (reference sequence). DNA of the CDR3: TGCGCCAGCTGTCGACAGGAGAACACTGAAGCTTTCTTT. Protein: CASCRQENTEAFF.

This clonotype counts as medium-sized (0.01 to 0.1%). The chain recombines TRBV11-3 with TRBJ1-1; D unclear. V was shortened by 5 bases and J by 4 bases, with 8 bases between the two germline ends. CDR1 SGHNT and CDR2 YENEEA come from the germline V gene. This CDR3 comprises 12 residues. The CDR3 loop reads CASSPSGTEAFF. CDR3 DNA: TGTGCCAGCAGCCCTTCCGGCACTGAAGCTTTCTTT.

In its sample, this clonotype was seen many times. CDR3 protein: CAWSRLGAQYF. CDR3 coding DNA: TGTGCCTGGAGTCGGCTTGGGGCCCAGTACTTC. The chain has TRBV30 and TRBJ2-5; D ambiguous. The germline V gene encodes CDR1 GTSNPN and CDR2 SVGIG (reference sequence). V gave up 2 bases and J gave up 9 bases, with 10 bases separating them. The CDR3 extends over 11 amino acids.

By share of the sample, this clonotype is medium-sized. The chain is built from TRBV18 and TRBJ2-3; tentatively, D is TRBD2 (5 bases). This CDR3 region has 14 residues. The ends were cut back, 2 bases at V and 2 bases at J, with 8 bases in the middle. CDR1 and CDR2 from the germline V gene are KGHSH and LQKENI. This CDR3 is CASSPAGHTDTQYF. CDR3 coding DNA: TGTGCCAGCTCACCAGCGGGTCACACAGATACGCAGTATTTT.

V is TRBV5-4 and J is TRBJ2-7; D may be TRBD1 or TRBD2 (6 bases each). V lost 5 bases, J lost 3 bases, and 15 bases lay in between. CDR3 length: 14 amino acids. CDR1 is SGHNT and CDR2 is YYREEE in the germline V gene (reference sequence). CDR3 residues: CASRRDTGSYEQYF. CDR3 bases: TGTGCCAGCAGGCGGGACACGGGGAGCTACGAGCAGTACTTC.

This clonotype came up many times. The CDR3 sequence is CASSPRDGGYNEQFF. The CDR3 bases are TGTGCCAGCTCACCCCGGGACGGGGGATACAATGAGCAGTTCTTC. V and J are TRBV18 and TRBJ2-1; D is perhaps TRBD2 (6 bases). This CDR3 has 15 residues. Germline V lookup: CDR1 KGHSH, CDR2 LQKENI. V lost 3 bases and J lost 4, with 13 bases in between.

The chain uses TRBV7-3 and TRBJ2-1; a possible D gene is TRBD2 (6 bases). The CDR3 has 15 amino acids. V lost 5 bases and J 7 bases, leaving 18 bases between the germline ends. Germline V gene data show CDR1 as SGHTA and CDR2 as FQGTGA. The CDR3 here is CASSRDSSSGNEQFF. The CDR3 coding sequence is TGTGCCAGCAGCCGGGACTCCTCCTCGGGGAATGAGCAGTTCTTC.

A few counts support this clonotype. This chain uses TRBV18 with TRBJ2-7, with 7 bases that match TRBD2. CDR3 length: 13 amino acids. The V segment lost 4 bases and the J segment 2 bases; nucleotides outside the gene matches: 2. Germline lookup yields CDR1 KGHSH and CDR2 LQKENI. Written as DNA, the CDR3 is TGTGCCAGCTCACAGGGGACTACCTACGAGCAGTACTTC. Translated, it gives CASSQGTTYEQYF.

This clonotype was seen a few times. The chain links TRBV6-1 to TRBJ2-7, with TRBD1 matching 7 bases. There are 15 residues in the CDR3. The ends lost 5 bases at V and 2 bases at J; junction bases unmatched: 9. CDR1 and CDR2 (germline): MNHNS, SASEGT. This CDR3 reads CASSLTGTAAYEQYF. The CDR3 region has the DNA TGTGCCAGCAGTCTTACCGGGACAGCAGCCTACGAGCAGTACTTC.

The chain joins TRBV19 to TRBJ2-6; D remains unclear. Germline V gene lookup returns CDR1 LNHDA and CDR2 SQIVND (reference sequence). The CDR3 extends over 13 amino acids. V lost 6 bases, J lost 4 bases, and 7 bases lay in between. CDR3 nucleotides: TGTGCCAGTAGAGTTTCCGGGGCCAACGTCCTGACTTTC. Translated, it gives CASRVSGANVLTF. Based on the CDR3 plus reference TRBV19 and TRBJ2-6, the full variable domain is DGGITQSPKYLFRKEGQNVTLSCEQNLNHDAMYWYRQDPGQGLRLIYYSQIVNDFQKGDIAEGYSVSREKKESFPLTVTSAQKNPTAFYLCASRVSGANVLTFGAGSRLTVL.

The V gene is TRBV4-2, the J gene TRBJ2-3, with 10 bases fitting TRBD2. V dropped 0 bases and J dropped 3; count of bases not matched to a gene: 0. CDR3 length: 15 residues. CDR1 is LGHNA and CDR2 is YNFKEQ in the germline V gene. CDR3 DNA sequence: TGTGCCAGCAGCCAAGAGACTAGCGGGACAGATACGCAGTATTTT. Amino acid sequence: CASSQETSGTDTQYF.

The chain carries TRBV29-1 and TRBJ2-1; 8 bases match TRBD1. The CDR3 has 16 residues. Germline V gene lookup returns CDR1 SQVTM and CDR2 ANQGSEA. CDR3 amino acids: CSASPKGQGTYNEQFF. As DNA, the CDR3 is TGCAGTGCTAGCCCGAAAGGACAGGGCACCTACAATGAGCAGTTCTTC.

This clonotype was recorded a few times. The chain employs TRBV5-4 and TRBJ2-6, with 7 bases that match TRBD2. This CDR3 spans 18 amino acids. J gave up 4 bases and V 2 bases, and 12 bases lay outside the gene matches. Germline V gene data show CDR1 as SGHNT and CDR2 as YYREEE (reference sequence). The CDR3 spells CASSFVGGEAPGANVLTF. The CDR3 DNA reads TGTGCCAGCAGCTTCGTGGGAGGGGAAGCTCCCGGGGCCAACGTCCTGACTTTC.

This CDR3 reads CASSVGEAGTGELFF. In DNA form, the CDR3 reads TGTGCCAGCAGCGTAGGGGAGGCGGGCACCGGGGAGCTGTTTTTT. This sequence joins TRBV9 and TRBJ2-2; D might be TRBD2 (6 bases). The length of the CDR3 is 15 residues. V was cut by 0 bases and J by 4 bases, with 10 bases left in between. Germline V gene data show CDR1 as SGDLS and CDR2 as YYNGEE.